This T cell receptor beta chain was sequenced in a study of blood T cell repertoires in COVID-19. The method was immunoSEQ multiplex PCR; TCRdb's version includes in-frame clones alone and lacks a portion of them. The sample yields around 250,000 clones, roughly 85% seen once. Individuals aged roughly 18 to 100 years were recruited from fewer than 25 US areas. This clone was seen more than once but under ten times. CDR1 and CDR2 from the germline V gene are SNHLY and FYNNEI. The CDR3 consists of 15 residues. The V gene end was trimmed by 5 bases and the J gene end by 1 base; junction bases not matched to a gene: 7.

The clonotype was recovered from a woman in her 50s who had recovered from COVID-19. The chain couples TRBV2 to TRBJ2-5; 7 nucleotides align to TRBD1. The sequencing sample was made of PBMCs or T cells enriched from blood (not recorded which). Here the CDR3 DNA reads TGTGCCAGCAGTCCCCTGACAGGGTTCCAAGAGACCCAGTACTTC. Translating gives CASSPLTGFQETQYF.